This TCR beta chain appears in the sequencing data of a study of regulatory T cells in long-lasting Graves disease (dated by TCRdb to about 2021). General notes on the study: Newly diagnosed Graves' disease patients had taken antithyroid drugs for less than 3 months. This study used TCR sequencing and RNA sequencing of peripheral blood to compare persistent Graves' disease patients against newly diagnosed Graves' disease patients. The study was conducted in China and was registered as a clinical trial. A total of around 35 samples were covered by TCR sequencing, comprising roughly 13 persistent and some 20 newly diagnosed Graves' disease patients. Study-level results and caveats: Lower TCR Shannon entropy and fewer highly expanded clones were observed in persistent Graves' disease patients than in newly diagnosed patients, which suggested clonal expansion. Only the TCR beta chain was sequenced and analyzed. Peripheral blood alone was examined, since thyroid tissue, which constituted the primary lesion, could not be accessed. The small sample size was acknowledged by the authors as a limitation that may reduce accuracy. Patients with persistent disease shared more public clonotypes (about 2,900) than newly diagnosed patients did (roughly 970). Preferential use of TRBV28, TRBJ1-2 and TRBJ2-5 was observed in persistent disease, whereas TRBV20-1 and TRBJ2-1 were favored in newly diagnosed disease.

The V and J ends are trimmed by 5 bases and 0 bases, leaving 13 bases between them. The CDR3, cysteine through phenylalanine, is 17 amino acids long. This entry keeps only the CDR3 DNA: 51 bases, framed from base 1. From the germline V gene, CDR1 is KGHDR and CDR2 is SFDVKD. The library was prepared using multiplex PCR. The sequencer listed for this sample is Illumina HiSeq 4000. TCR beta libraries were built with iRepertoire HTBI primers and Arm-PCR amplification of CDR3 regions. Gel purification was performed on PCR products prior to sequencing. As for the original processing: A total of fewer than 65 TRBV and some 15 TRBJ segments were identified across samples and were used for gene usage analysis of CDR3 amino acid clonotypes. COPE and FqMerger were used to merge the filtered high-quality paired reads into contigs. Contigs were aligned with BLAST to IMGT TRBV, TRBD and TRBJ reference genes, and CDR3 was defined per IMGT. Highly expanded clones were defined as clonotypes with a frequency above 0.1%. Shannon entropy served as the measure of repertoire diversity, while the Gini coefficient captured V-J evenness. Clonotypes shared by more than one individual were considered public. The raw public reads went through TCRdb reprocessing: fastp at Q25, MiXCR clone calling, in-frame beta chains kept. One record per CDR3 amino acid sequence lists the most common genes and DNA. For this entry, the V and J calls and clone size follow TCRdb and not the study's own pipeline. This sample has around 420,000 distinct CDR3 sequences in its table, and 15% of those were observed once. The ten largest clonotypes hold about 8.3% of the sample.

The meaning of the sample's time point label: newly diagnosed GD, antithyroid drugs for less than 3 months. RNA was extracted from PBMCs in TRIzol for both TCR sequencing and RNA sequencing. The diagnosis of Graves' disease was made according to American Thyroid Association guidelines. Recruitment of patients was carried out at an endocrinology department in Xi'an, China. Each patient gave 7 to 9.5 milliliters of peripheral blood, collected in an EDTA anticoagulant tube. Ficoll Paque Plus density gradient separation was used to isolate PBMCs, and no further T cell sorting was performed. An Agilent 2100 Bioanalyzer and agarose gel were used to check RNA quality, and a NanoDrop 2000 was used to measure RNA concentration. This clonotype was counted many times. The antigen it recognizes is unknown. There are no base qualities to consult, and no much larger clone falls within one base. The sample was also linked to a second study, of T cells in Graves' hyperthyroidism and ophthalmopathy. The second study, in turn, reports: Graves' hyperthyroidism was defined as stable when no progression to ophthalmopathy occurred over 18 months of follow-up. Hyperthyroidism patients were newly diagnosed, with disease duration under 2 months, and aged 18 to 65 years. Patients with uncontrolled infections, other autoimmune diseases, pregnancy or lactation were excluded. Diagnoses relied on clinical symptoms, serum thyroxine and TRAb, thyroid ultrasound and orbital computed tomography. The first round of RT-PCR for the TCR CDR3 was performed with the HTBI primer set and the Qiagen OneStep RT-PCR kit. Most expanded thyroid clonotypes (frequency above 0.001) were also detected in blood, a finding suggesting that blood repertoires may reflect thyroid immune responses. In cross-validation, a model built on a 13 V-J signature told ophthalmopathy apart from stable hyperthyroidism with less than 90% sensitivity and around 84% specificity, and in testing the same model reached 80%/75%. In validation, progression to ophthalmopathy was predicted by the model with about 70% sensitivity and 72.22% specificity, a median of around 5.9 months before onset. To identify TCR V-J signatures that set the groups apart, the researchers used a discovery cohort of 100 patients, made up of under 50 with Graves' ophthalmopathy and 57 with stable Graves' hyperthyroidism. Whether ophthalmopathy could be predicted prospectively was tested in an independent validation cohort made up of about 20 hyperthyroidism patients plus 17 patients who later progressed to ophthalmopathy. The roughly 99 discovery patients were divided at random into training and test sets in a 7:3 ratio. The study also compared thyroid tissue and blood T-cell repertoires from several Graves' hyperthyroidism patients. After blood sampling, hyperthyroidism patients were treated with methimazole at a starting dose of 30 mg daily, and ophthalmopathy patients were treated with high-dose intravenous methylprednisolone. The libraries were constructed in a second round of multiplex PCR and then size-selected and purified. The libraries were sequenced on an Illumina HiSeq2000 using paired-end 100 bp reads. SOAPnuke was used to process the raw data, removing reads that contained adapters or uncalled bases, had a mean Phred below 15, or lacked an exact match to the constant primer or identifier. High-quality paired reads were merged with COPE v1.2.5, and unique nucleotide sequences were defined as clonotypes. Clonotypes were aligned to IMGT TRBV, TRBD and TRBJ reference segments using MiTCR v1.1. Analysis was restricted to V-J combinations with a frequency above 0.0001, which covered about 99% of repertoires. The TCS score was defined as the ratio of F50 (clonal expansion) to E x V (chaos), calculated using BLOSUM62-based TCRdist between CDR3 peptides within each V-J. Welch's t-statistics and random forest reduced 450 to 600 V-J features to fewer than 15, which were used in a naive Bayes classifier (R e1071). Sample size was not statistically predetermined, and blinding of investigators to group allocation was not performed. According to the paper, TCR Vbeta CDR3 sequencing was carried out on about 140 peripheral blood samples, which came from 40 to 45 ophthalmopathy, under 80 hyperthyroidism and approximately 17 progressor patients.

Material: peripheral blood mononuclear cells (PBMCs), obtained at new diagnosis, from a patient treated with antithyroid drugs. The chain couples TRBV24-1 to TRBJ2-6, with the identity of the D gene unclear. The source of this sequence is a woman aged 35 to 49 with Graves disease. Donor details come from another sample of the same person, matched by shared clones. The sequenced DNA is TGTGCCACCAGTGGGGCCACCACTTTCTCTGGGGCCAACGTCCTGACTTTC. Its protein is CATSGATTFSGANVLTF.